These 29 T cell receptor beta chains came from one sample sequenced in a study of human T cells and chemical hapten exposure. TCRdb reanalysed the 5' RACE reads using MiXCR and keeps one entry per CDR3 protein. In the table there are 120,000 to 150,000 distinct CDR3 sequences, roughly 4.1% of which are singletons. The authors extracted total RNA from unfractionated whole blood. These receptors were obtained from a female donor in good health.

The rearrangement uses TRBV6-5 and TRBJ1-2; 7 bases match TRBD1. Germline trimming cut 6 bases from V and 4 bases from J; bases unmatched to any gene: 8. This CDR3 has 14 residues. The germline V gene has CDR1 MNHEY and CDR2 SVGAGI. CDR3 sequence: CASSQGQIFYGYTF. CDR3 nucleotide sequence: TGTGCCAGCAGCCAGGGACAGATATTCTATGGCTACACCTTC.

This clonotype was counted many times. CDR3 residues: CASTTSDSQPQHF. CDR3 bases: TGTGCCAGCACCACATCGGATTCTCAGCCCCAGCATTTT. The chain links TRBV6-1 to TRBJ1-5; no clear D gene. V dropped 7 bases and J dropped 6 bases, with 13 bases sitting between them. This CDR3 is built from 13 residues. Germline CDR1 reads MNHNS; CDR2 reads SASEGT.

This clonotype was picked up many times. The genes are TRBV2 and TRBJ1-5; 7 positions agree with TRBD1. Trimming took 8 bases from V and 5 from J; bases not matched to a gene: 9. CDR3 size: 14 residues. Germline V gene sequence: CDR1 SNHLY, CDR2 FYNNEI. This CDR3 reads CASGKPTGYQPQHF. CDR3 sequence (DNA): TGTGCCAGCGGCAAACCGACAGGGTATCAGCCCCAGCATTTT.

This clonotype was recorded at least ten times. The V and J genes are TRBV5-1 and TRBJ1-5; D not resolved. There are 11 residues in the CDR3. V was clipped by 3 bases and J by 4 bases, with 2 bases between them. Germline V gene sequence: CDR1 SGHRS, CDR2 YFSETQ. In DNA form, the CDR3 reads TGCGCCAGCAGCTGGAATCAGCCCCAGCATTTT. This translates into CASSWNQPQHF.

CDR3 sequence reads: CASRWTGGPNEKLFF. The DNA for the CDR3 is TGTGCCAGCCGATGGACAGGGGGGCCTAATGAAAAACTGTTTTTT. This rearrangement joins TRBV27 to TRBJ1-4; 10 nucleotides match TRBD1. From germline, CDR1 is MNHEY and CDR2 SMNVEV (reference sequence). The V gene end was trimmed by 8 bases and the J gene end by 3 bases; junction bases not matched to a gene: 6. The CDR3 length is 15 residues.

The chain carries TRBV10-3 and TRBJ2-7; 8 bases map to TRBD2. Germline V lookup: CDR1 ENHRY, CDR2 SYGVKD. CDR3 length equals 14 residues. V lost 6 bases and J lost 0; bases outside the gene matches: 4. The CDR3 region is CAIRTGGNSYEQYF. Written as DNA, the CDR3 is TGTGCCATCAGGACGGGGGGGAACTCCTACGAGCAGTACTTC.

This clonotype was counted only a few times. This rearrangement joins TRBV5-4 to TRBJ1-2, with D possibly matching TRBD1 (5 bases). V lost 6 bases and J 3 bases, leaving 15 bases between the germline ends. This CDR3 contains 14 residues. Germline CDR1 SGHNT, CDR2 YYREEE (reference sequence). This CDR3 is CASTLGTEDYGYTF. The CDR3 region has the DNA TGTGCCAGCACCCTGGGGACCGAGGACTATGGCTACACCTTC.

This clonotype was seen a handful of times. This chain uses TRBV18 with TRBJ2-7, with D perhaps being TRBD1 or TRBD2 (5 bases each). This CDR3 has 16 amino acids. In germline, CDR1 is KGHSH, CDR2 LQKENI. With 0 bases removed from V and 4 bases from J, the gap between germline ends came to 16 bases. In DNA, the CDR3 is TGTGCCAGCTCACCACCTATCCCGGGACGGTCATACGAGCAGTACTTC. Its translation: CASSPPIPGRSYEQYF.

This clonotype has at least ten counts. The chain is built from TRBV20-1 and TRBJ2-3, with D perhaps TRBD2 (7 bases). This CDR3 spans 12 amino acids. The V end lost 5 bases, the J end lost 5 bases, and 11 bases lay between the germline ends. Germline assignment: CDR1 DFQATT and CDR2 SNEGSKA (reference sequence). CDR3 sequence: CSAEGGVDTQYF. The CDR3 nucleotides read TGCAGTGCTGAAGGGGGGGTAGATACGCAGTATTTT.

This clonotype was detected many times. This sequence joins TRBV27 and TRBJ1-5; no firm D call. This CDR3 contains 14 residues. In germline, CDR1 is MNHEY, CDR2 SMNVEV (reference sequence). V was pared by 3 bases and J by 0 bases, with 6 bases between. The CDR3 DNA follows: TGTGCCAGCAGTTTTGGGGATAGCAATCAGCCCCAGCATTTT. Amino acid sequence: CASSFGDSNQPQHF.

Ten or more counts support this clonotype. J is TRBJ2-2 and V is TRBV25-1; TRBD2 agrees at 16 bases. The ends lost 3 bases at V and 4 bases at J; junction bases unmatched: 5. The CDR3 runs 18 residues. CDR1 is MGHDK, CDR2 SYGVNS, per germline. The CDR3: CASSEGLAGGPSTGELFF. CDR3 in DNA: TGTGCCAGCAGTGAGGGACTAGCGGGGGGGCCGAGCACCGGGGAGCTGTTTTTT.

This clonotype was counted ten times or more. The V gene is TRBV5-1, the J gene TRBJ2-2; no reliable D call. CDR3 length equals 14 residues. V lost 1 base and J 6 bases, leaving 10 bases between the germline ends. Germline loops: CDR1 SGHRS, CDR2 YFSETQ. The CDR3 spells CASSLRELAGELFF. In DNA, the CDR3 is TGCGCCAGCAGCTTGAGAGAGTTGGCCGGGGAGCTGTTTTTT.

This clonotype was recorded many times. This chain uses TRBV6-1 with TRBJ1-5; perhaps TRBD1 as D (5 bases). The CDR3 runs to 15 residues. The ends were cut back, 5 bases at V and 2 bases at J, with 13 bases in the middle. In germline, CDR1 is MNHNS, CDR2 SASEGT. The DNA of the CDR3 is TGTGCCAGCAGTCGGGGAGGGGAGGGCAATCAGCCCCAGCATTTT. It encodes CASSRGGEGNQPQHF.

The sample holds many counts of this clonotype. The V call is TRBV21-1, the J call TRBJ2-2; the table gives TRBD2 as D, unverified against the DNA. TRBV21-1 is listed as a pseudogene. This CDR3 is built from 17 residues. CDR3 sequence (DNA): TGTGCCAGCAGCAAAGTTAAGGGCAGGAAGAACACCGGGGAGCTGTTTTTT. Protein product: CASSKVKGRKNTGELFF.

The table lists this clonotype with many counts. The chain joins TRBV5-1 to TRBJ1-2; a possible D gene is TRBD1 (5 bases). V lost 5 bases and J 0 bases, leaving 23 bases between the germline ends. This CDR3 spans 18 amino acids. Germline-derived CDR1 and CDR2 are SGHRS and YFSETQ. The CDR3 here is CASRDRTGFDIANYGYTF. CDR3 in DNA: TGCGCCAGCAGGGACCGAACAGGTTTTGATATAGCTAACTATGGCTACACCTTC. Together with reference TRBV5-1 and TRBJ1-2, the CDR3 gives the full variable domain: KAGVTQTPRYLIKTRGQQVTLSCSPISGHRSVSWYQQTPGQGLQFLFEYFSETQRNKGNFPGRFSGRQFSNSRSEMNVSTLELGDSALYLCASRDRTGFDIANYGYTFGSGTRLTVV.

In this sample, this clonotype turned up many times. V is TRBV7-8 and J is TRBJ2-3, with no clear D. The CDR3 has 15 residues. The V and J ends lost 3 bases and 0 bases respectively, with 10 bases between them. Germline CDR1 and CDR2: SGHVS and FQNEAQ. The CDR3 spells CASSFGVSSTDTQYF. In nucleotides, the CDR3 is TGTGCCAGCAGCTTTGGGGTTTCTAGCACAGATACGCAGTATTTT.

This clonotype was recorded at least ten times. The chain employs TRBV20-1 and TRBJ2-5, with a weak D call TRBD1 (5 bases). The germline V gene encodes CDR1 DFQATT and CDR2 SNEGSKA (reference sequence). V was clipped by 3 bases and J by 5 bases, with 16 bases between them. This CDR3 has 14 residues. The CDR3, as DNA: TGCAGTGCTAGGGGTGACAGCCCCTCGGAGACCCAGTACTTC. It is translated as CSARGDSPSETQYF.

This clonotype was found a few times. The chain combines TRBV27 with TRBJ1-4, with unresolved D. Germline lookup yields CDR1 MNHEY and CDR2 SMNVEV (reference sequence). The V and J ends lost 5 bases and 0 bases respectively, with 10 bases between them. There are 15 residues in the CDR3. CDR3 in DNA: TGTGCCAGCAGTCCGCTTGGTCCAACTAATGAAAAACTGTTTTTT. It translates to CASSPLGPTNEKLFF.

This clonotype has ten or more counts. The chain combines TRBV12-3 or TRBV12-4 with TRBJ1-5; 7 bases line up with TRBD1. The junction had 4 bases not matched to a gene; V was cut back by 6 bases and J by 2 bases. This CDR3 comprises 14 residues. CDR3 residues: CASSPTGGNQPQHF. CDR3 nucleotides: TGTGCCAGCAGCCCCACAGGGGGCAATCAGCCCCAGCATTTT.

CDR3 in amino acids: CASSFIQGGTEAFF. CDR3 sequence (DNA): TGTGCCAGCAGTTTCATACAGGGCGGCACTGAAGCTTTCTTT. V and J are TRBV6-2 or TRBV6-3 and TRBJ1-1, with a tentative D call TRBD1 (6 bases). This CDR3 has 14 residues. V lost 4 bases and J lost 4, with 13 bases in between. From germline, CDR1 is MNHEY and CDR2 SVGEGT.

Many counts were recorded for this clonotype. The chain links TRBV7-2 to TRBJ2-5; 12 bases are a match to TRBD2. V gave up 3 bases and J gave up 5 bases; unmatched junction bases: 13. CDR3 length: 18 residues. Germline loops: CDR1 SGHTA, CDR2 FQGNSA. The chain's CDR3 is CASSFVASGGAIGETQYF. The CDR3 DNA is TGTGCCAGCAGCTTCGTCGCTAGCGGGGGGGCCATTGGGGAGACCCAGTACTTC. The variable domain in full, with the rest retrieved from reference TRBV7-2 and TRBJ2-5, is GAGVSQSPSNKVTEKGKDVELRCDPISGHTALYWYRQSLGQGLEFLIYFQGNSAPDKSGLPSDRFSAERTGGSVSTLTIQRTQQEDSAVYLCASSFVASGGAIGETQYFGPGTRLLVL.

In this sample, this clonotype turned up many times. The chain joins TRBV7-2 to TRBJ1-5; D is ambiguous. Germline CDR1 and CDR2: SGHTA and FQGNSA. The CDR3 spans 15 residues. V shed 1 base and J shed 0 bases, with 7 bases lying between them. The DNA of the CDR3 is TGTGCCAGCAGCTTAGGCAGCGTTAGCAATCAGCCCCAGCATTTT. Amino acids: CASSLGSVSNQPQHF.

This clonotype was observed many times. The rearrangement joins TRBV9 to TRBJ1-1; 8 bases line up with TRBD1. The CDR3 length is 15 residues. With V trimmed by 5 bases and J by 0 bases, 6 bases remained unmatched. CDR1 and CDR2 (germline): SGDLS, YYNGEE. Written as DNA, the CDR3 is TGTGCCAGCAGTAGACAGGGGAGGATGAACACTGAAGCTTTCTTT. This gives the protein CASSRQGRMNTEAFF.

This clonotype was seen ten or more times. The chain uses TRBV6-5 and TRBJ2-1, with D possibly matching TRBD2 (7 bases). The CDR3 consists of 12 residues. From germline, CDR1 is MNHEY and CDR2 SVGAGI. The germline V and J ends were trimmed by 5 bases and 13 bases, with 15 bases remaining between them. This chain's CDR3 is CASSSRGAAQFF. Written as DNA, the CDR3 is TGTGCCAGCAGTAGCCGGGGGGCCGCCCAGTTCTTC.

The table lists this clonotype with a few counts. This chain uses TRBV4-3 with TRBJ2-2, with TRBD2 matching over 9 bases. The CDR3 has 15 amino acids. Germline CDR1 LGHNA, CDR2 YSLEER. V was pared by 3 bases and J by 7 bases, with 6 bases of the junction left unmatched. In DNA, the CDR3 is TGCGCCAGCAGCCAGCTTAGCGGGGGAGTCGGGGAGCTGTTTTTT. Protein product: CASSQLSGGVGELFF.

This clonotype was counted many times. The rearrangement joins TRBV29-1 to TRBJ1-1; a weak D match, TRBD1 (6 bases). The CDR3 spans 14 residues. V dropped 5 bases and J dropped 0 bases, with 13 bases sitting between them. Germline loops: CDR1 SQVTM, CDR2 ANQGSEA. CDR3 in DNA: TGCAGCGTTTGGGGGGGGCAGGTGAACACTGAAGCTTTCTTT. Its translation: CSVWGGQVNTEAFF.

The table lists this clonotype with a few counts. The chain joins TRBV7-9 to TRBJ1-1, with D maybe TRBD1 (6 bases). This CDR3 is 16 amino acids long. The germline V gene encodes CDR1 SEHNR and CDR2 FQNEAQ (reference sequence). V gave up 1 base and J gave up 2 bases, with 14 bases separating them. CDR3 coding DNA: TGTGCCAGCAGCTTAGAGGGGGGATATGGAAACACTGAAGCTTTCTTT. It encodes CASSLEGGYGNTEAFF.

In this sample, this clonotype turned up many times. The chain employs TRBV7-6 and TRBJ2-3, with D tentatively TRBD2 (6 bases). V was pared by 5 bases and J by 3 bases, with 9 bases between. The CDR3 loop spans 13 amino acids. Germline lookup yields CDR1 SGHVS and CDR2 FNYEAQ. CDR3 sequence (DNA): TGTGCCAGCAGCCGCGGGGTTACAGATACGCAGTATTTT. The encoded protein is CASSRGVTDTQYF.

A few counts support this clonotype. A much larger clone lies one base from this, so it may be a read error. The chain is built from TRBV29-1 and TRBJ2-3; D might be TRBD1 (6 bases). Germline lookup yields CDR1 SQVTM and CDR2 ANQGSEA. The V and J ends lost 8 bases and 5 bases respectively, with 17 bases between them. This CDR3 region has 13 residues. In DNA form, the CDR3 reads TGCAGCATAAGACAGGCGATGGGAGATACGCAGTATTTT. Residues: CSIRQAMGDTQYF.